This is a list of T cell receptor beta chains from one sample in a study of blood T cell repertoires in COVID-19. Data came from immunoSEQ multiplex PCR; TCRdb stores just in-frame clones and leaves some out. The sample has 150,000 to 200,000 clones; 76% are singletons. The sequenced sample consisted of PBMCs or T cells enriched from blood (not recorded which). These receptors all stem from a woman in her 50s with acute COVID-19. The CDR3 runs from the conserved cysteine through the conserved F or W. The D gene is left open where the match is weak. Size is stated for part of the rows, as once, few or many counts, or as a class when the clone is expanded.

d_call	clone_size	j_call	v_call	cdr3_aa	cdr3_nt
.	.	TRBJ2-5	TRBV2	CASTRVPLQETQYF	TGTGCCAGCACTCGGGTCCCTCTACAAGAGACCCAGTACTTC
.	.	TRBJ2-2	TRBV24-1	CATAGGLGGELFF	TGTGCCACCGCCGGGGGGCTTGGCGGGGAGCTGTTTTTT
TRBD2	.	TRBJ2-1	TRBV29-1	CSLERGPYNEQFF	TGCAGCCTCGAGCGGGGGCCATACAATGAGCAGTTCTTC
.	.	TRBJ1-1	TRBV5-6	CASGTGMENTEAFF	TGTGCCAGCGGCACAGGGATGGAGAACACTGAAGCTTTCTTT
TRBD1	.	TRBJ1-4	TRBV3-1/TRBV3-2	CASRSMGQNEKLFF	TGTGCCAGCAGATCGATGGGACAGAATGAAAAACTGTTTTTT
.	.	TRBJ2-5	TRBV7-9	CASSLVLAGETQYF	TGTGCCAGCAGCTTAGTGCTAGCCGGAGAGACCCAGTACTTC
.	.	TRBJ2-2	TRBV11-2	CASSINTGELFF	TGTGCCAGCAGCATAAACACCGGGGAGCTGTTTTTT
TRBD2	few	TRBJ2-3	TRBV7-6	CASSPGLADTQYF	TGTGCCAGCAGCCCGGGACTAGCAGATACGCAGTATTTT
TRBD1	few	TRBJ1-5	TRBV9	CASSVRRDRRGQPQHF	TGTGCCAGCAGCGTAAGACGGGACAGACGTGGTCAGCCCCAGCATTTT
.	.	TRBJ1-2	TRBV3-1/TRBV3-2	CASSLRGGSQAGYTF	TGTGCCAGCAGCCTTAGGGGAGGAAGCCAAGCGGGCTACACCTTC
TRBD1	.	TRBJ1-1	TRBV6-5	CASTPRTGNTEAFF	TGTGCCAGCACCCCCCGGACAGGGAACACTGAAGCTTTCTTT
.	.	TRBJ1-1	TRBV6-5	CASSYGGAFSDTEAFF	TGTGCCAGCAGTTACGGCGGGGCTTTTTCGGACACTGAAGCTTTCTTT
.	.	TRBJ1-3	TRBV29-1	CSARQSAGNTIYF	TGCAGCGCAAGACAGTCCGCTGGAAACACCATATATTTT
.	.	TRBJ2-3	TRBV7-9	CASSLASSDTQYF	TGTGCCAGCAGCTTAGCGAGTTCAGATACGCAGTATTTT
TRBD2	.	TRBJ2-5	TRBV10-1	CASSASSGGETQYF	TGCGCCAGCAGTGCCTCTAGCGGGGGAGAGACCCAGTACTTC
.	.	TRBJ1-3	TRBV3-1/TRBV3-2	CASGQFSGNTIYF	TGTGCCAGCGGACAGTTCTCTGGAAACACCATATATTTT
.	.	TRBJ1-5	TRBV3-1/TRBV3-2	CASSQDSRANQPQHF	TGTGCCAGCAGCCAAGATTCCAGGGCCAATCAGCCCCAGCATTTT
.	once	TRBJ2-1	TRBV5-1	CASSLDLGAGEQFF	TGCGCCAGCAGCTTGGATCTGGGGGCGGGTGAGCAGTTCTTC
.	few	TRBJ2-3	TRBV7-8	CASSFLTDTQYF	TGTGCCAGCAGCTTCCTCACAGATACGCAGTATTTT
.	once	TRBJ1-1	TRBV7-3	CASSLIRGKNTEAFF	TGTGCCAGCAGCTTAATTAGGGGAAAAAACACTGAAGCTTTCTTT
.	few	TRBJ2-1	TRBV2	CASGDRGTRNEQFF	TGTGCCAGCGGAGACAGAGGGACACGCAATGAGCAGTTCTTC
TRBD1	.	TRBJ1-3	TRBV6-5	CASRPTGGRNTIYF	TGTGCCAGCAGACCAACAGGGGGAAGAAACACCATATATTTT
TRBD1	.	TRBJ1-2	TRBV28	CASSPGTGGHYGYTF	TGTGCCAGCAGCCCTGGGACAGGGGGCCACTATGGCTACACCTTC
.	.	TRBJ2-1	TRBV3-1/TRBV3-2	CASSRTEGIKNEQFF	TGTGCCAGCAGCCGGACGGAGGGAATAAAAAATGAGCAGTTCTTC
.	.	TRBJ1-2	TRBV5-8	CASSRRGDYGYTF	TGTGCCAGCAGCCGGCGGGGGGACTATGGCTACACCTTC
TRBD1	.	TRBJ1-4	TRBV18	CASSPGDRGPQKLFF	TGTGCCAGCTCACCAGGCGACAGGGGGCCTCAAAAACTGTTTTTT
.	.	TRBJ1-2	TRBV3-1/TRBV3-2	CASSLLNGGARGYTF	TGTGCCAGCAGCCTTCTGAACGGGGGTGCGCGGGGCTACACCTTC
TRBD1	.	TRBJ1-1	TRBV5-8	CASSGMPGQGAKGMNTEAFF	TGTGCCAGCAGCGGGATGCCGGGACAGGGGGCGAAGGGCATGAACACTGAAGCTTTCTTT
TRBD1	.	TRBJ2-3	TRBV5-1	CASSPGQGVRTDTQYF	TGCGCCAGCAGCCCGGGACAGGGGGTGAGGACAGATACGCAGTATTTT
.	.	TRBJ2-1	TRBV11-3	CASSVGGHNEQFF	TGTGCCAGCAGCGTCGGCGGTCACAATGAGCAGTTCTTC
.	few	TRBJ2-2	TRBV11-2	CASSWGQGGTGELFF	TGTGCCAGCAGCTGGGGTCAGGGTGGCACCGGGGAGCTGTTTTTT
TRBD2	few	TRBJ2-2	TRBV10-3	CAISETLGTSNTGELFF	TGTGCCATCAGTGAGACTCTCGGGACTAGCAATACCGGGGAGCTGTTTTTT
TRBD1	.	TRBJ1-2	TRBV4-2	CASSQSGQGATRGYTF	TGTGCCAGCAGCCAATCCGGGCAGGGGGCAACCCGTGGCTACACCTTC
.	.	TRBJ1-6	TRBV4-1	CASSHPGGPTGFYSPLHF	TGCGCCAGCAGCCATCCCGGGGGGCCTACAGGGTTTTATTCACCCCTCCACTTT
.	few	TRBJ1-1	TRBV5-1	CASSLEGGGTEAFF	TGCGCCAGCAGCTTGGAAGGGGGAGGGACTGAAGCTTTCTTT
.	.	TRBJ2-3	TRBV2	CASSRNTLDTQYF	TGTGCCAGCAGCAGGAACACATTAGATACGCAGTATTTT
.	few	TRBJ1-1	TRBV6-5	CASSLRSNTEAFF	TGTGCCAGCAGTTTGAGGTCTAACACTGAAGCTTTCTTT
TRBD2	.	TRBJ2-2	TRBV29-1	CSVAWGGATGELFF	TGCAGCGTCGCCTGGGGAGGGGCCACCGGGGAGCTGTTTTTT
.	.	TRBJ1-2	TRBV6-6	CASSYSVGEGNYGYTF	TGTGCCAGCAGTTACTCGGTTGGAGAAGGAAACTATGGCTACACCTTC
.	.	TRBJ1-6	TRBV19	CASNQNSPNSPLHF	TGTGCCAGTAATCAGAACAGTCCTAATTCACCCCTCCACTTT